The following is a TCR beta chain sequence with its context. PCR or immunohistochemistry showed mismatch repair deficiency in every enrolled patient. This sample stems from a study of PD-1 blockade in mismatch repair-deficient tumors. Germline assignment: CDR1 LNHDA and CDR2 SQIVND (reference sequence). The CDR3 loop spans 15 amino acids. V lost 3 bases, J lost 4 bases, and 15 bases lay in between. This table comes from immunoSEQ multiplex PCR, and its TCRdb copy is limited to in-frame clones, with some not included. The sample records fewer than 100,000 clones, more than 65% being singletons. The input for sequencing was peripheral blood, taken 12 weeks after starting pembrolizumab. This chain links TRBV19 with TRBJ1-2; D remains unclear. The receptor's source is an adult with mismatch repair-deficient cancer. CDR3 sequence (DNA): TGTGCCAGTAGTATGAAACTTGTCGATCGCTATGGCTACACCTTC. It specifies CASSMKLVDRYGYTF. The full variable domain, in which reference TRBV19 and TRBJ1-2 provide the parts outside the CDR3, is DGGITQSPKYLFRKEGQNVTLSCEQNLNHDAMYWYRQDPGQGLRLIYYSQIVNDFQKGDIAEGYSVSREKKESFPLTVTSAQKNPTAFYLCASSMKLVDRYGYTFGSGTRLTVV.